Listed here are 6 T cell receptor beta chains from one sample, sequenced in a study of T cells in Graves' hyperthyroidism and ophthalmopathy (dated by TCRdb to between 2018 and 2021). Libraries were built with multiplex PCR. The sequencing machine was an Illumina HiSeq 2000. TCR beta CDR3 regions were amplified from RNA transcripts. A first-round RT-PCR of the TCR CDR3 used the HTBI primer set with the Qiagen OneStep RT-PCR kit. TCRdb ran its own pipeline on the public reads, namely fastp trimming at Q25 and MiXCR clone calling, and kept in-frame beta chains. All rows with the same CDR3 protein become a single entry with the most common DNA and genes. Across this sample there are 550,000 to 850,000 distinct CDR3 sequences, with 18% seen only once. Together, the top ten hold 16% of the sample. The specimen was blood. These receptors were taken from a woman aged 50 to 65 with Graves' hyperthyroidism that later progressed to Graves' ophthalmopathy.

CDR3 region: CASRGTRGQGATGYEQYF. CDR3 in DNA: TGTGCCAGCAGGGGCACCAGGGGACAGGGGGCGACGGGCTACGAGCAGTACTTC. The chain is built from TRBV6-1 and TRBJ2-7; 12 nucleotides line up with TRBD1. The V gene's germline CDR1 is MNHNS and CDR2 SASEGT. The CDR3 contains 18 residues. The trim removed 6 bases at V and 3 bases at J, leaving 15 bases unmatched.

In its sample, this clonotype was seen a few times. This chain joins TRBV7-9 and TRBJ2-7, with 7 positions matching TRBD2. This CDR3 is 15 amino acids long. Germline CDR1 and CDR2: SEHNR and FQNEAQ (reference sequence). Trimming removed 2 bases from V and 5 bases from J; junction bases left unmatched: 9. CDR3 sequence reads: CASSLPGGFQNEQYF. The CDR3 DNA follows: TGTGCCAGCAGCTTACCCGGGGGGTTCCAGAACGAGCAGTACTTC.

This clonotype appeared many times. This sequence joins TRBV18 and TRBJ2-7, with TRBD1 matching 9 bases. Germline V gene data show CDR1 as KGHSH and CDR2 as LQKENI. V was clipped by 3 bases and J by 5 bases; unmatched bases: 8. The CDR3 length is 15 residues. CDR3 in DNA: TGTGCCAGCTCACCTACCGGGACAGGGTACAACGAGCAGTACTTC. Protein sequence: CASSPTGTGYNEQYF.

The chain links TRBV4-1 to TRBJ1-5; D is undetermined. The CDR3 runs to 13 residues. V lost 4 bases to trimming and J lost 5 bases, with 9 bases between them. From germline, CDR1 is MGHRA and CDR2 YSYEKL. CDR3 sequence: CASSPSVYQPQHF. The CDR3 DNA reads TGCGCCAGCAGCCCCAGCGTGTATCAGCCCCAGCATTTT.

This clonotype was recorded at least ten times. The chain recombines TRBV11-1 with TRBJ1-6; 8 positions agree with TRBD1. The CDR3 contains 15 residues. V lost 5 bases to trimming and J lost 10 bases; unmatched junction nucleotides: 10. Germline V lookup: CDR1 SGHAT, CDR2 FQDESV (reference sequence). The chain's CDR3 is CASSLQGQGVSPLHF. The CDR3 nucleotides read TGTGCCAGCAGCCTTCAAGGACAGGGCGTGTCACCCCTCCACTTT.

The CDR3 nucleotides are TGTGCCAGCAGCTTGCCCGAGGGGGGCCCATATTCCACAGATACGCAGTATTTT. It encodes CASSLPEGGPYSTDTQYF. This chain connects TRBV5-8 to TRBJ2-3; D assignment may be TRBD1 or TRBD2 (6 bases each). The V gene's germline CDR1 is SGHTS and CDR2 YDEGEE. CDR3 length: 18 amino acids. Trimming cost V 1 base and J 2 bases, with 20 bases left between them.